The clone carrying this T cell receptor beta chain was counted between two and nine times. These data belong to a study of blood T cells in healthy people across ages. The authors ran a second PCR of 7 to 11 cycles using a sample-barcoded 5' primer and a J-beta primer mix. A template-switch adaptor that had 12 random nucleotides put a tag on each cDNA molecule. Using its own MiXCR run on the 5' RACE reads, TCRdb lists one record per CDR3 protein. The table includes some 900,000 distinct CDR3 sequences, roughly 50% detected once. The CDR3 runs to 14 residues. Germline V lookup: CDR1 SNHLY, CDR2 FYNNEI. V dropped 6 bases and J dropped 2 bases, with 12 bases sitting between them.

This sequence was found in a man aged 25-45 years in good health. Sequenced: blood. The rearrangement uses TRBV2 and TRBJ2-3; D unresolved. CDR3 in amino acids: CASREERYTDTQYF. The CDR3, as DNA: TGTGCCAGCAGAGAGGAACGGTACACAGATACGCAGTATTTT.